At least ten counts were recorded for the clone carrying this T cell receptor (beta chain). Its specificity is not known. With no exceptions, donors were healthy Caucasians. The data were obtained in a study of identical twins. Findings of the study overall: The abundant beta clonotypes from cord blood had fewer insertions, and memory repertoires had none of this. Invariant cells of the MAIT and iNKT types might have partly distorted the zero-insertion analyses.

The CDR3 is made up of 16 amino acids. In germline, CDR1 is SGHTA, CDR2 FQGNSA. The junction had 1 base not matched to a gene; V was cut back by 0 bases and J by 1 base. TCRdb processed the 5' RACE reads anew with MiXCR; each CDR3 protein has one entry. The sample consists of 550,000 to 700,000 distinct CDR3 sequences, just under 10% of them appearing once. The sample was also reused in another study, on yellow fever vaccine responses in identical twins. From that study: Twins showed a vaccine T cell response that reportedly seemed partly convergent, partly personalized.

The receptor was derived from a woman aged 18-30 years in good health. The source material was PBMCs. The rearrangement joins TRBV7-2 to TRBJ2-2; 8 bases map to TRBD1. CDR3 bases: TGTGCCAGCAGCTTAGCGGGACAGGAGAACACCGGGGAGCTGTTTTTT. It codes for CASSLAGQENTGELFF. The entire variable domain, with the rest obtained from reference TRBV7-2 and TRBJ2-2, is as follows: GAGVSQSPSNKVTEKGKDVELRCDPISGHTALYWYRQSLGQGLEFLIYFQGNSAPDKSGLPSDRFSAERTGGSVSTLTIQRTQQEDSAVYLCASSLAGQENTGELFFGEGSRLTVL.